Detailed here is one T cell receptor (beta chain). Its antigen is still unknown. This sample is drawn from a study of CD8+CD57+ T cells in acquired aplastic anemia. TCR beta VDJ and CDR3 profiles were obtained from a genomic DNA template. TCRdb reprocessed the reads via MiXCR and lists one record per CDR3 protein. Of over 150,000 distinct CDR3 sequences detected, almost 50% appear once; the ten largest clones hold 10% to 15%. In patients chosen for sequencing, flow cytometry had shown CD8+CD57+ cell expansion. Notes on the study in general: Patients showed no significant difference from controls in CD8+ Simpson's diversity.

Sequencing was performed on sorted CD4+, CD8+, or CD8+CD57+ T cells (not recorded which) from PBMCs. The sequence derives from a human donor with aplastic anemia.

DNA for the CDR3: TGCGCCAGCAGCCAAACGACTAGCGGGGGTTCCTACGAGCAGTACTTC. Amino acids: CASSQTTSGGSYEQYF. J is TRBJ2-7 and V is TRBV4-3; 12 positions agree with TRBD2. The trim removed 2 bases at V and 1 base at J, leaving 3 bases unmatched. Germline CDR1 reads LGHNA; CDR2 reads YSLEER. The length of the CDR3 is 16 residues.